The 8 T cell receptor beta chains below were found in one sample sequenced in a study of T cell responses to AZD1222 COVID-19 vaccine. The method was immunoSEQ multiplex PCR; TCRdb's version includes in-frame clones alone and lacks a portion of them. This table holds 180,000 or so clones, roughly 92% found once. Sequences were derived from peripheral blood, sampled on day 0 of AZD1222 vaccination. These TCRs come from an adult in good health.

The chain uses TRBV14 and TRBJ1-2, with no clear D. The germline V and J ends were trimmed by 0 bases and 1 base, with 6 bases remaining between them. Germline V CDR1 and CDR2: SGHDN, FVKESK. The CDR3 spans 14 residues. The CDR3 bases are TGTGCCAGCAGCCAAGAGGAGATTAACTATGGCTACACCTTC. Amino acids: CASSQEEINYGYTF.

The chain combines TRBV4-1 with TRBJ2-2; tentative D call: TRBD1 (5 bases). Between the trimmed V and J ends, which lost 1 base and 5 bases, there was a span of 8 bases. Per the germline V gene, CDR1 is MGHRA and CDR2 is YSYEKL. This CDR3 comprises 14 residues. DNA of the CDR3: TGCGCCAGCAGCCAAGGTTGGACAACCGGGGAGCTGTTTTTT. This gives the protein CASSQGWTTGELFF.

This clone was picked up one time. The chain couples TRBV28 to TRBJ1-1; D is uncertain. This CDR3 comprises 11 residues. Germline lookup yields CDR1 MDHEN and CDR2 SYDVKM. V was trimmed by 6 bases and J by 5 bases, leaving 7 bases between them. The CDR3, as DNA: TGTGCCAGCAGGGTAATGACTGAAGCTTTCTTT. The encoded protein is CASRVMTEAFF.

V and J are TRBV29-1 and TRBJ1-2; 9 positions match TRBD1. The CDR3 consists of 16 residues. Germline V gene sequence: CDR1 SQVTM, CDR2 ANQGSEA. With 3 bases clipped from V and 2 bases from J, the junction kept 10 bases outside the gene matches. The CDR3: CSVEHSGTGMNYGYTF. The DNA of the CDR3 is TGCAGCGTTGAGCATTCTGGGACAGGGATGAACTATGGCTACACCTTC.

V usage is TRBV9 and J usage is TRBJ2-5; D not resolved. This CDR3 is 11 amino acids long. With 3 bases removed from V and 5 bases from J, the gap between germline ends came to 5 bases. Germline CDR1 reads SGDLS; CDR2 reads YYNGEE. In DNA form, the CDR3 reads TGTGCCAGCAGCGACTCGGAGACCCAGTACTTC. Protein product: CASSDSETQYF. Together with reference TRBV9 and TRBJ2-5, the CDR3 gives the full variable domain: DSGVTQTPKHLITATGQRVTLRCSPRSGDLSVYWYQQSLDQGLQFLIQYYNGEERAKGNILERFSAQQFPDLHSELNLSSLELGDSALYFCASSDSETQYFGPGTRLLVL.

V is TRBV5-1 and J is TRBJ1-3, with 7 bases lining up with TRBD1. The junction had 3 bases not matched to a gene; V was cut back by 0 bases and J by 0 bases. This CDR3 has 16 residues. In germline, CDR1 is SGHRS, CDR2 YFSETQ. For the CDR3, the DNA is TGCGCCAGCAGCTTGGGGGACAGAAGCTCTGGAAACACCATATATTTT. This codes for CASSLGDRSSGNTIYF. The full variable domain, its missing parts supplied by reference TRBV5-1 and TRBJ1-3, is KAGVTQTPRYLIKTRGQQVTLSCSPISGHRSVSWYQQTPGQGLQFLFEYFSETQRNKGNFPGRFSGRQFSNSRSEMNVSTLELGDSALYLCASSLGDRSSGNTIYFGEGSWLTVV.

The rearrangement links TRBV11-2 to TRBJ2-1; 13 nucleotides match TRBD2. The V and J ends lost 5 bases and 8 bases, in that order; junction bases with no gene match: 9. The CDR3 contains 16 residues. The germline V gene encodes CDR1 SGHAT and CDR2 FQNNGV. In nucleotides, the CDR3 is TGTGCCAGCAGCCTCCGGACTAGCGGGAGTATCGATGAGCAGTTCTTC. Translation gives CASSLRTSGSIDEQFF.

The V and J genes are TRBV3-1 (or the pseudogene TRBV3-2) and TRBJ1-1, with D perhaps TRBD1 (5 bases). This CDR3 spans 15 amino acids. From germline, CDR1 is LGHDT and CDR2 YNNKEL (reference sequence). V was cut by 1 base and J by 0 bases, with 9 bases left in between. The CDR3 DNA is TGTGCCAGCAGCCAAGGACAGCTCATGAACACTGAAGCTTTCTTT. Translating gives CASSQGQLMNTEAFF.